These 20 T cell receptor beta chains were all obtained from the same sample, sequenced in a study of identical twins. TCRdb ran MiXCR on the 5' RACE reads and lists one entry per CDR3 protein. Counted here are about 1.7 million distinct CDR3 sequences, about 31% occurring once; the ten biggest clones make up roughly 0.3%. Input material: cord blood. These receptors originate from a newborn girl in good health.

This clonotype was picked up a small number of times. The chain combines TRBV4-2 with TRBJ2-7; TRBD2 is a possible D gene (6 bases). This CDR3 is 16 amino acids long. V was shortened by 1 base and J by 0 bases, with 13 bases between the two germline ends. The germline V gene has CDR1 LGHNA and CDR2 YNFKEQ. The CDR3 reads CASSQGGAGPSYEQYF. The CDR3 DNA follows: TGTGCCAGCAGCCAAGGCGGAGCGGGCCCCTCCTACGAGCAGTACTTC.

This clonotype was detected many times. The V gene is TRBV11-2, the J gene TRBJ2-5, with D perhaps matching TRBD2 (5 bases). The V gene's germline CDR1 is SGHAT and CDR2 FQNNGV. This CDR3 is 14 amino acids long. With 3 bases removed from V and 1 base from J, the gap between germline ends came to 9 bases. The CDR3 here is CASSFTGSQETQYF. The CDR3 DNA follows: TGTGCCAGCAGCTTTACGGGGAGCCAAGAGACCCAGTACTTC.

This clonotype was counted only a few times. V gene TRBV10-3 combines with J gene TRBJ2-1, with 7 bases identical to TRBD2. CDR1 is ENHRY, CDR2 SYGVKD, per germline. This CDR3 region has 14 residues. J lost 6 bases, V lost 4 bases, and 6 bases had no gene match. Here the CDR3 DNA reads TGTGCCATCAGTGGGGAGCGGGAAGTCAATGAGCAGTTCTTC. It codes for CAISGEREVNEQFF.

This rearrangement joins TRBV20-1 to TRBJ2-3; TRBD1 aligns across 7 bases. The V gene end was trimmed by 5 bases and the J gene end by 0 bases; junction bases not matched to a gene: 8. Germline V lookup: CDR1 DFQATT, CDR2 SNEGSKA (reference sequence). This CDR3 has 15 amino acids. DNA of the CDR3: TGCAGTGCTCCACCGACAGGGCCCAGCACAGATACGCAGTATTTT. Encoded protein: CSAPPTGPSTDTQYF.

This clonotype occurred a few times. The CDR3 DNA sequence: TGTGCCAGCAGCTTAGAGTTTAGGGGGGAGCAGTACTTC. The encoded protein is CASSLEFRGEQYF. V usage is TRBV7-6 and J usage is TRBJ2-7; D is perhaps TRBD1 (6 bases). The germline gives CDR1 SGHVS, CDR2 FNYEAQ. The CDR3 extends over 13 amino acids. With 1 base removed from V and 7 bases from J, the gap between germline ends came to 11 bases. Drawing the rest from reference TRBV7-6 and TRBJ2-7, the complete variable domain is GAGVSQSPRYKVTKRGQDVALRCDPISGHVSLYWYRQALGQGPEFLTYFNYEAQQDKSGLPNDRFSAERPEGSISTLTIQRTEQRDSAMYRCASSLEFRGEQYFGPGTRLTVT.

This chain uses TRBV6-1 with TRBJ1-2; no definite D call. The CDR3 has 13 amino acids. The V gene's germline CDR1 is MNHNS and CDR2 SASEGT. V lost 7 bases to trimming and J lost 0 bases, with 9 bases between them. As DNA, the CDR3 is TGTGCCAGCACCCACTCAGCTAACTATGGCTACACCTTC. Protein product: CASTHSANYGYTF.

This clonotype was counted only a few times. The CDR3 reads CSARLALAKNIQYF. The CDR3 bases are TGCAGTGCTAGACTCGCCCTAGCCAAAAACATTCAGTACTTC. V is TRBV20-1 and J is TRBJ2-4; D is uncertain. Trimming took 2 bases from V and 0 from J, leaving 8 bases between them. CDR1 and CDR2 (germline): DFQATT, SNEGSKA (reference sequence). The CDR3 spans 14 residues.

This clonotype has just a few counts. The V and J genes are TRBV5-1 and TRBJ2-3; the match to TRBD2 covers 7 bases. The length of the CDR3 is 15 residues. Germline CDR1 is SGHRS and CDR2 is YFSETQ. V lost 0 bases and J lost 4; bases outside the gene matches: 5. The CDR3 DNA sequence: TGCGCCAGCAGCTTGGTAACAGCGGGGCCAGATACGCAGTATTTT. It specifies CASSLVTAGPDTQYF.

This clonotype showed up just a few times. The chain recombines TRBV20-1 with TRBJ1-2; TRBD1 agrees at 7 bases. Germline V gives CDR1 DFQATT, CDR2 SNEGSKA (reference sequence). Losses at the gene ends were 0 bases for V and 3 bases for J; bases not matched to a gene: 7. The CDR3 contains 15 residues. The CDR3 loop reads CSARDQKTGHYGYTF. CDR3 sequence (DNA): TGCAGTGCTAGAGATCAAAAGACAGGGCACTATGGCTACACCTTC.

J is TRBJ2-6 and V is TRBV4-2, with 8 bases that match TRBD2. This CDR3 contains 15 residues. CDR1 and CDR2 (germline): LGHNA, YNFKEQ. Trimming took 4 bases from V and 13 from J; bases not matched to a gene: 12. CDR3 DNA: TGTGCCAGCAGCCCGGGACTAGAGACGGCCCGGGTCCTGACTTTC. This gives the protein CASSPGLETARVLTF.

This clonotype was observed a handful of times. The chain employs TRBV5-1 and TRBJ2-5, with TRBD1 matching over 9 bases. TRBJ2-7 matches the DNA end more closely, so the J call is doubtful. Germline V gene sequence: CDR1 SGHRS, CDR2 YFSETQ. CDR3 length equals 14 residues. CDR3 sequence (DNA): TGCGCCAGCAGCTTGGACAGGGGGCGCCTCGAGCAGTACTTC. Protein product: CASSLDRGRLEQYF.

In regard to this clonotype: The junction differs from germline at one of its ends, possibly a read error. J is TRBJ1-2 and V is TRBV9, with 8 bases aligning to TRBD1. There are 13 residues in the CDR3. Per the germline V gene, CDR1 is SGDLS and CDR2 is YYNGEE. The CDR3 reads CASSAGTGYGCTF. DNA for the CDR3: TGTGCCAGCAGCGCCGGGACAGGTTATGGCTGCACCTTC.

This chain joins TRBV2 and TRBJ2-1; D is perhaps TRBD1 or TRBD2 (5 bases each). This CDR3 is 11 amino acids long. V lost 5 bases and J 11 bases, leaving 10 bases between the germline ends. Germline lookup yields CDR1 SNHLY and CDR2 FYNNEI. The CDR3 coding sequence is TGTGCCAGCAGTATGCCGGGACAGCAGTTCTTC. The encoded protein is CASSMPGQQFF. The variable domain in full, completed from reference TRBV2 and TRBJ2-1, reads EPEVTQTPSHQVTQMGQEVILRCVPISNHLYFYWYRQILGQKVEFLVSFYNNEISEKSEIFDDQFSVERPDGSNFTLKIRSTKLEDSAMYFCASSMPGQQFFGPGTRLTVL.

This clonotype was counted only a few times. CDR3 sequence reads: CASSGEERTQQFF. The CDR3 DNA reads as TGTGCCAGCAGTGGGGAGGAACGGACACAGCAGTTCTTC. V usage is TRBV2 and J usage is TRBJ2-1; weak D call: TRBD2 (6 bases). Trimming left V 4 bases short and J 11 bases short, with 15 bases between. Germline-derived CDR1 and CDR2 are SNHLY and FYNNEI. The CDR3 contains 13 residues. Combining the CDR3 with reference TRBV2 and TRBJ2-1 gives the whole variable domain EPEVTQTPSHQVTQMGQEVILRCVPISNHLYFYWYRQILGQKVEFLVSFYNNEISEKSEIFDDQFSVERPDGSNFTLKIRSTKLEDSAMYFCASSGEERTQQFFGPGTRLTVL.

This clonotype has more than one count but fewer than ten. The V call is TRBV27, the J call TRBJ2-1; TRBD1 might be the D (5 bases). This CDR3 comprises 19 residues. Trimming removed 4 bases from V and 7 bases from J, with 29 bases in between. The germline V gene encodes CDR1 MNHEY and CDR2 SMNVEV (reference sequence). CDR3 protein: CASSCPPRGPACLGNEQFF. In DNA, the CDR3 is TGTGCCAGCAGTTGCCCCCCAAGGGGTCCTGCATGCTTGGGGAATGAGCAGTTCTTC.

This clonotype was observed at least ten times. V and J are TRBV28 and TRBJ2-7; D is undetermined. In germline, CDR1 is MDHEN, CDR2 SYDVKM. This CDR3 contains 13 residues. The V end lost 6 bases, the J end lost 2 bases, and 11 bases lay between the germline ends. The CDR3 region has the DNA TGTGCCAGCAGCCAATCACATGCCTACGAGCAGTACTTC. Protein product: CASSQSHAYEQYF.

This clonotype was detected many times. V and J are TRBV4-2 and TRBJ2-7; D is unresolved. The CDR3 totals 13 residues. V was shortened by 1 base and J by 2 bases, with 6 bases between the two germline ends. Germline V lookup: CDR1 LGHNA, CDR2 YNFKEQ. The CDR3 coding sequence is TGTGCCAGCAGCCAAGTGCGGACCTACGAGCAGTACTTC. Protein product: CASSQVRTYEQYF.

The table lists this clonotype with a few counts. This chain joins TRBV25-1 and TRBJ1-1; D may be TRBD1 (5 bases). The CDR3 is 15 residues long. V lost 7 bases to trimming and J lost 0 bases, with 15 bases between them. Germline CDR1 and CDR2: MGHDK and SYGVNS. The DNA for the CDR3 is TGTGCCAGCACCGAACGGGGGACCTTGAACACTGAAGCTTTCTTT. Encoded protein: CASTERGTLNTEAFF.

This clonotype was found a few times. V gene TRBV7-2 combines with J gene TRBJ2-1; TRBD2 aligns across 8 bases. The germline V gene has CDR1 SGHTA and CDR2 FQGNSA. V shed 6 bases and J 6 bases; nucleotides not matched to a gene: 13. The CDR3 contains 16 residues. The CDR3 region is CASSKKAGETANEQFF. The CDR3 nucleotides read TGTGCCAGCAGTAAAAAAGCGGGAGAAACAGCCAATGAGCAGTTCTTC.

This clonotype was counted between two and nine times. The chain combines TRBV5-5 with TRBJ1-2, with D possibly matching TRBD1 (6 bases). V lost 1 base and J 0 bases, leaving 10 bases between the germline ends. This CDR3 spans 15 amino acids. Germline CDR1 SGHKS, CDR2 YYEKEE (reference sequence). The CDR3 nucleotides are TGTGCCAGCAGCTTGAGGGAGGGGGCTAACTATGGCTACACCTTC. Residues: CASSLREGANYGYTF.